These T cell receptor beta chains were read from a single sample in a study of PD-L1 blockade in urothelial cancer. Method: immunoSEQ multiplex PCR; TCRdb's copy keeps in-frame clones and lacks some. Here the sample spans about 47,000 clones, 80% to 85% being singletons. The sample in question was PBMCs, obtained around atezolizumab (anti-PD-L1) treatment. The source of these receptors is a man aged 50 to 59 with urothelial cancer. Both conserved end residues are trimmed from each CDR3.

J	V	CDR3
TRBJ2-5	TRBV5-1	ASSDPGLARPRGETQY
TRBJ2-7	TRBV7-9	ASGKAGGPSYEQY
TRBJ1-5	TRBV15	ATSSLQGSNQPQH
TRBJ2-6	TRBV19	ASTNLREANVLT
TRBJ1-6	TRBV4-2	ASSPPGQTYYNSPLH
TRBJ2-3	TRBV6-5	ASSYSKGVAQY
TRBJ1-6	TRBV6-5	ASRRDRVASPLH
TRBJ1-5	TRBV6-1	ASSAVSSNQPQH
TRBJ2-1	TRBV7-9	ASSLASGGAGEQF
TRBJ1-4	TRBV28	ASSFQGADPGSNEKLF
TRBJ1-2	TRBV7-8	ASSLDNRGYGYT
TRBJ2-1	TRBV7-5	ARSWGQDSSYNEQF
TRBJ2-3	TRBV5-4	ASSSQGTDTQY
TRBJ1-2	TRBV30	AWSQGIGVYGYT
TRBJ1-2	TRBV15	ATSTGRGATGYT
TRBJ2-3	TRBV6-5	ASSYSFTRDTQY
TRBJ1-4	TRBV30	AWNRGSTNEKLF
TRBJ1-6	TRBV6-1	ASGRVGHFIPLH
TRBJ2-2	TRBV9	ASTSSGELF
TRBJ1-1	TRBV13	ASTIRDREWNTEAF
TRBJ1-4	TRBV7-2	ASSRQGANEKLF
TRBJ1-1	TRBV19	ASRGEGWYTEAF
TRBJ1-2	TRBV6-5	ASSPDRDRYGYT
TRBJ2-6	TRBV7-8	ASSLRPGTSGANVLT
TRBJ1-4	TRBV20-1	SAKTDEKLF
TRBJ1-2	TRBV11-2	ASSLASGTGGFGYT
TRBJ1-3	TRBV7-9	ASSLAQPVSGNTIY
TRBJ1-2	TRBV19	ASKGTGVSSGT
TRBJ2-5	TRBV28	ASSLGTSGGFQETQY
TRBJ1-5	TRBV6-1	ASVPSGLSNQPQH